This TCR beta chain appears in the sequencing data of a study of T cells expressing NK-cell markers. In the study overall: The TCR beta repertoires originated in sorted CD3+CD56+NKG2C+, CD3+CD56+NKG2C- and CD3+CD56-NKG2C+ T cells. Seven sequenced donors out of eight were HCMV-seropositive, one seronegative. General study results and limits: Whether expanded NKG2C-expressing T cell clones recognize HCMV is unknown.

As to this clonotype: Its antigen is currently unknown.

With the 5' RACE reads reprocessed, TCRdb shows one record per CDR3 protein and no DNA. The sample totals about 170,000 distinct CDR3 sequences. Sequencing was done on a sample of blood T cells: a sorted CD56 or NKG2C T cell subset, CD4+ or CD8+ T cells, or bulk PBMC T cells (not recorded which). This TCR was recovered from a man between 18 and 69 years old in good health.

CDR3 protein: CASSQGQGRAGANVLTF. The genes are TRBV3-1 and TRBJ2-6; without DNA, the TCRdb call of TRBD1 cannot be checked. CDR1 is LGHDT and CDR2 is YNNKEL in the germline V gene (reference sequence). The CDR3 has 17 residues. The full variable domain, rest sourced from reference TRBV3-1 and TRBJ2-6, is DTAVSQTPKYLVTQMGNDKSIKCEQNLGHDTMYWYKQDSKKFLKIMFSYNNKELIINETVPNRFSPKSPDKAHLNLHINSLELGDSAVYFCASSQGQGRAGANVLTFGAGSRLTVL.